This T cell receptor (beta chain) stems from a study of tumor-infiltrating lymphocytes in primary liver carcinoma. This CDR3 is built from 14 residues. Trimming removed 3 bases from V and 3 bases from J, with 8 bases in between. Germline loops: CDR1 SGHVS, CDR2 FQNEAQ. TCR beta cDNA was made from 450 to 600 ng total RNA with a constant-region primer. Libraries for TCR beta were built through three nested multiplex PCR rounds, which together made up a slightly modified ARM-PCR procedure. In the first two PCR rounds, TRBV1-TRBV30 forward primers were paired with a C-beta reverse primer, and each round lasted around 10 cycles. One entry per CDR3 protein, called by TCRdb with MiXCR from the multiplex PCR reads. The sample has 310,000 or so distinct CDR3 sequences; nearly 60% are singletons. Alongside blood RNA obtained from unsorted whole blood, germline DNA was also extracted.

Sequencing was performed on peripheral blood. The sequence was obtained from a woman between 25 and 40 years old with primary liver carcinoma and hepatitis B virus infection. This sequence joins TRBV7-8 and TRBJ2-2; D might be TRBD2 (6 bases). The CDR3, as DNA: TGTGCCAGCAGCTTGGAGGGTTACACCGGGGAGCTGTTTTTT. Translated: CASSLEGYTGELFF.